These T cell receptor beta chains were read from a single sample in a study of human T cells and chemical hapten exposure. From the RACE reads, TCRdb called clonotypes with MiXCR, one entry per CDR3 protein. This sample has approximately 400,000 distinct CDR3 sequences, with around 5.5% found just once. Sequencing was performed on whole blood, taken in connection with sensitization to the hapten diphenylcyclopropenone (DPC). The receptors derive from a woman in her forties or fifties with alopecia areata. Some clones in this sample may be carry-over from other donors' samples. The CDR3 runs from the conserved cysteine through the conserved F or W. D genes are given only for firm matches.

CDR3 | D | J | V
CAWTLSRADTQYF | . | TRBJ2-3 | TRBV30
CASSLQGLAPYEQYF | TRBD2 | TRBJ2-7 | TRBV27
CASSPWVEETQYF | . | TRBJ2-5 | TRBV7-9
CASSRLAGGPPGANVLTF | TRBD2 | TRBJ2-6 | TRBV6-2/TRBV6-3
CASSEQGPGAKNIQYF | . | TRBJ2-4 | TRBV11-2
CASSSQGLANNEQFF | TRBD2 | TRBJ2-1 | TRBV6-2/TRBV6-3
CASFGQGGTEAFF | TRBD1 | TRBJ1-1 | TRBV2
CASSSGGRTGELFF | . | TRBJ2-2 | TRBV5-1
CASTLDGTSTDTQYF | . | TRBJ2-3 | TRBV6-1
CATSREKLFF | . | TRBJ1-4 | TRBV15
CASSPNRPGQGAGYTF | TRBD1 | TRBJ1-2 | TRBV6-5
CASSFIPGQGASNQPQHF | TRBD1 | TRBJ1-5 | TRBV28
CASRIAGGPSTDTQYF | TRBD2 | TRBJ2-3 | TRBV2
CASSEDRAFTEAFF | . | TRBJ1-1 | TRBV2
CASSLDQGDTDTQYF | . | TRBJ2-3 | TRBV5-6
CASSSTSPSYNEQFF | TRBD2 | TRBJ2-1 | TRBV2
CASGLGDRVKTQYF | TRBD1 | TRBJ2-5 | TRBV5-1
CASSPGRTRANEQFF | TRBD2 | TRBJ2-1 | TRBV7-2
CASSLAYQETQYF | . | TRBJ2-5 | TRBV5-1
CAWSTALNTGELFF | . | TRBJ2-2 | TRBV30
CASSPRTSGMYNEQFF | TRBD2 | TRBJ2-1 | TRBV7-9
CASSQLGQGNSPLHF | . | TRBJ1-6 | TRBV4-2
CACSSRPGELFF | . | TRBJ2-2 | TRBV30
CASSFRQGANEQYF | TRBD1 | TRBJ2-7 | TRBV12-3/TRBV12-4
CASSPPTGKTQYF | . | TRBJ2-5 | TRBV13
CASSPGTSTYEQYF | . | TRBJ2-7 | TRBV5-1
CAGSGGDTDTQYF | TRBD2 | TRBJ2-3 | TRBV11-2
CASSRTRLAGIMYNEQFF | TRBD2 | TRBJ2-1 | TRBV2
CSARERRAVVKETQYF | . | TRBJ2-5 | TRBV20-1
CASSLVGAGPADTQYF | . | TRBJ2-3 | TRBV7-2
CSAPRRGTEAFF | . | TRBJ1-1 | TRBV20-1
CSVEGEGQEQFF | . | TRBJ2-1 | TRBV29-1
CASSLETSHTGELFF | . | TRBJ2-2 | TRBV7-6
CASTPRMNTEAFF | . | TRBJ1-1 | TRBV6-5
CASTLGGSYTF | . | TRBJ1-2 | TRBV12-3/TRBV12-4
CSVVAGFTYNEQFF | . | TRBJ2-1 | TRBV29-1
CASSDTSGRSNEQFF | TRBD2 | TRBJ2-1 | TRBV2
CARPGPRNNEQFF | . | TRBJ2-1 | TRBV2
CSVERGLNTGELFF | . | TRBJ2-2 | TRBV29-1
CASSPPLTREQFF | . | TRBJ2-1 | TRBV5-4
CASSQSGTGSRAFF | TRBD1 | TRBJ1-1 | TRBV16
CAVNSGTRGYGYTF | . | TRBJ1-2 | TRBV10-3
CSQRDALPEAFF | . | TRBJ1-1 | TRBV29-1
CASRIRLSDTQYF | . | TRBJ2-3 | TRBV27
CASSADRAPTEAFF | TRBD1 | TRBJ1-1 | TRBV2
CAISEFAGNTIYF | . | TRBJ1-3 | TRBV10-3
CASSPRQRTYNEQFF | . | TRBJ2-1 | TRBV11-2